This T cell receptor beta chain emerged from a study of shared clonotypes between healthy human individuals. The study, taken as a whole, reports: Among non-shared clonotypes, generation probabilities were lower than among those shared by all four donors.

Assay used: immunoSEQ multiplex PCR; TCRdb lists only in-frame clones, some missing. This sample has some 1,900,000 clones, with 85% to 95% found just once. Germline CDR1 and CDR2: MNHNY and SVGAGI (reference sequence). The V segment lost 5 bases and the J segment 4 bases; nucleotides outside the gene matches: 2. The CDR3 runs 15 residues. Turning to this clone: Antigen: not known. Other DNA sequences in the same sample also yield this CDR3.

The naive CD8 subset, CD45RO-negative cells positively selected for CCR7, excluded terminally differentiated effector memory CD45RA+ cells. Sequencing input: naive CD8+ T cells sorted from blood. This TCR was recovered from a man between 18 and 35 years old in good health. The chain combines TRBV6-6 with TRBJ2-1; 13 nucleotides agree with TRBD2. The CDR3 nucleotides read TGTGCCAGCAGTCCGACTAGCGGGAGGTACAATGAGCAGTTCTTC. Protein product: CASSPTSGRYNEQFF.